The entry below describes one T cell receptor (beta chain). The antigen this receptor binds is unknown. The sample holds no much larger clone one base away, and base qualities are not on file. This sample was included in a study of cytomegalovirus exposure and HLA in healthy donors (dated by TCRdb to about 2017). Background on the whole study: An earlier analysis of some 550 of the donors reported 250 to 300 Gb of sequence data and 117 million unique TCR beta sequences from about 179 million T cells. Roughly 290 gigabases of sequencing data and roughly 81 million unique TCR sequences made up an early release that covered several hundred HLA-typed donors. Of the 350 to 450 genotyped donors, 75% to 85% were placed in the genetic ancestry cluster associated with self-reported Caucasian donors. The aim of the study was to test whether cataloging public T cell receptors could identify signatures of past pathogen exposure. Using immunosequencing, the study profiled T cell repertoires from around 670 subjects and related those repertoires to cytomegalovirus serostatus. A separate validation cohort of roughly 120 different subjects was used in addition to the roughly 670-subject first cohort. The study combined high-throughput TCR immunosequencing, statistical association of individual TCRs with disease status, and machine learning to predict cytomegalovirus infection status. A later analysis re-examined previously published TCR beta repertoires from hundreds of donors and added high-resolution HLA genotyping to investigate patterns of TCR occurrence. The later analysis used no new phenotypic data to find candidate immune exposures, relying instead on TCR beta sequences and their occurrence across donors. In an earlier analysis of roughly 600 of the donors, high-throughput TCR beta sequencing was used to judge whether each TCR beta V gene segment behaved as functional or pseudogenic. Donor age, sex, ethnicity and CMV serostatus were collected together with the repertoire data. Genome-wide SNP genotypes for about 55% of the roughly 670 donors were used in a later genetic analysis, which treated that subset as a discovery cohort. All discovery cohort repertoires had been generated using a single sequencing platform. Both class I and class II loci were covered by HLA typing, at four-digit resolution. Typing coverage varied by locus: 629-630 donors for A, B, C, DRB1 and DQB1; around 560 for DQA1; more than 600 for DPA1; around 490 for DPB1. Roughly 5 DR-DQ haplotypes were handled as single units for association and clustering, since linkage in the cohort was strong. Among 300 to 500 genotyped donors of the cohort, an average of roughly 230,000 unique TCR beta nucleotide sequences was sequenced per donor, of which about 20% were non-productive.

The receptor library was made with the immunoSEQ multiplex PCR assay. The multiplex PCR relied on a mix of 60 forward primers for TCR Vbeta segments and 13 reverse primers for TCR Jbeta segments. The CDR3 region of rearranged TCR beta genes was amplified from genomic DNA with a multiplex PCR assay. Amplified TCR beta libraries were sequenced as 87-base-pair reads on the Illumina HiSeq System. Per the original workflow: A later analysis counted about 82 million unique TCR beta chains across the 666 repertoires, and about 10 million of these chains were shared by at least two donors. A nearest-neighbor algorithm error-corrected the raw reads and collapsed the reads into unique sequences, merging closely related sequences to remove PCR and sequencing errors. CDR3 sequences were aligned to IMGT reference sequences to assign V, D and J gene segments. For a sequence to be retained, at least a six-nucleotide match to both a V gene segment and a J gene segment was required. Rearrangements were called productive when the CDR3 lacked stop codons and stayed in frame with V and J; all others were non-productive. Following IMGT convention, CDR3 was defined as the stretch from the second conserved V-encoded cysteine up to the conserved J-encoded phenylalanine. The earlier analysis of about 560 of the donors excluded any sequence lacking an unambiguous match to a single V gene segment. In an earlier analysis of approximately 610 of the donors, V segments were called functional above 56.7% productive rearrangements and were called segregating when the between-donor standard deviation exceeded 5%. A statistical classification framework was built for diagnosing cytomegalovirus status from the catalog of TCR beta chain sequences. In a later analysis, V and J genes were assigned by comparing TCR nucleotide sequences against IMGT/GENE-DB human TR gene sequences. Using the TCRdist pipeline, a later analysis assigned CDR3 sequences along with most-parsimonious VDJ recombination scenarios. A later analysis defined each TCR beta chain by its CDR3 amino acid sequence plus V-gene family, and excluded reads lacking a unique V-gene family. As a way to deal with suspected cross-contamination and a sequencing artifact, a later analysis dropped nearly 600 nucleotide sequences that were highly shared and had low generation probability. For each public chain, a later analysis derived a clonal expansion index from normalized ranks of inferred template counts within each repertoire. In a later analysis, generation probabilities were computed with a VDJ recombination model fitted to out-of-frame rearrangements, and the resulting probabilities were checked against IGoR. Hypergeometric tests were used in a later analysis to score TCR-TCR, TCR-HLA and TCR-CMV co-occurrence, with a repertoire-size bias correction applied to the TCR pairs. In a later analysis, false discovery rates were estimated by permuting HLA or CMV assignments 20 times. In a later analysis, co-occurring TCRs were grouped using DBSCAN, with TCRdist sequence similarity added in when clustering inside HLA-allele-positive subsets. Co-occurrence clustering excluded repertoires with fewer than 30,000 or more than 120,000 public chains, plus five with anomalous nucleotide sharing. The immuneACCESS repertoire file appears here via TCRdb, limited to in-frame rearrangements. These files lack a portion of the clones; in checked studies, under half of the deficit traces to unresolved V genes, and the cause of the others is not known. V and J calls and clone size come straight from that table; D and trimming were deduced from the DNA. The sample table records 85,000 to 130,000 clones; approximately 71% of these occur just once. The ten largest clones represent 2.5% of the sample.

There are 14 amino acids in the CDR3, from cysteine to phenylalanine inclusive. Only the CDR3 region is kept as DNA, spanning 42 bases read in frame from base 1. CDR1 and CDR2 were assigned from the germline V gene as MNHNS and SASEGT. V gives up 6 bases and J gives up 5 bases, and the segment between their germline ends measures 16 bases. The cohort comprised some 730 healthy bone marrow donors. All cohort members were sampled while nominally healthy, although unrecorded immune exposures were likely present. The donor was CMV seronegative and belonged to the group of under 400 seronegative cohort members. Every donor gave a peripheral blood sample, and the peripheral blood mononuclear cells from that sample were used for TCR beta sequencing. The Qiagen DNeasy Blood Extraction Kit was used to extract genomic DNA from the blood cell samples. What the authors observed across the whole study: An earlier analysis of approximately 530 of the donors showed that most TCR beta V segments appeared in productive rearrangements either about 87% or about 30% of the time, which broadly matched IMGT annotations. A later genetic analysis reported fewer N-insertions in productive TCRs among donors in an Asian-associated ancestry cluster than the roughly 700-donor mean. According to a later analysis, TCR association rates differed among HLA loci, with DRB1 alleles showing the most associated TCRs and HLA-C alleles showing the fewest. Because HLA typing was missing for some donors at each locus, association tests included only the typed subset. Assigning TCR associations to individual alleles was difficult when HLA alleles, especially DR and DQ, strongly co-occurred. Sequencing depth was assumed to be roughly uniform across donors in the presence/absence analyses, though that assumption may not hold. While some public TCRs were present in many individuals, most TCR sequences turned up only very rarely across donors. V-gene and J-gene trimming of TCR beta chains was associated with a missense DCLRE1C variant in a later genetic analysis, and the association was replicated in an independent cohort. Several of the top co-occurrence clusters appeared to be linked to parvovirus B19, influenza, CMV and Epstein-Barr virus, according to a later analysis. In vitro tests confirmed that three of the cytomegalovirus-associated TCR beta chains recognize cytomegalovirus antigens. The sequencing pipeline was judged likely to have produced a cluster of highly shared sequence variants as a technical artifact. The classifier was reported to diagnose cytomegalovirus status with high specificity and sensitivity in both the original cohort and the validation cohort. Correlated functional status among segregating V segments might be attributable to linkage disequilibrium, but an unknown experimental factor could not be ruled out. The 87-base-pair reads could not distinguish some IMGT-functional V segments, including TRBV6-2 and TRBV6-3, so those segments were excluded. Only TCR beta chains were sequenced in this cohort, and the absence of alpha or paired-chain data limited detectable features. A later analysis found that most CMV-associated TCR beta chains appeared HLA-restricted, with HLA associations seemingly driven largely by CMV exposure. The study listed approximately 150 TCR beta chains as associated with cytomegalovirus. According to the authors, the approach could potentially be generalized to other disease states and immunological phenotypes. Over 15 rarely observed V segments, including chromosome 9 orphons, were excluded from the earlier analysis of 550 to 700 of the donors because counts were too low. In a later analysis, HLA-associated TCR beta chains were found to be more clonally expanded and to have lower generation probabilities than equally common non-associated chains. In a later analysis, around 17,000 TCR beta sequences were associated with specific HLA alleles at a false discovery rate of 0.05. A further reported finding was that TCR beta sequences accurately predicted the HLA-A and HLA-B alleles for most subjects in the first cohort. CMV serostatus was the only immune exposure information available for the cohort.

The V and J segments used are TRBV6-1 and TRBJ1-2; a tentative D call is TRBD1 (5 bases match). What was sequenced was PBMCs. This TCR came from a man aged 35 to 55 in good health and CMV-seronegative. The nucleotides are TGTGCCAGCAGACGGGACTCCCAAGGGTATGGCTACACCTTC. This is translated as CASRRDSQGYGYTF.